The rows below give T cell receptor beta chains drawn from one sample of a study of response to subunit inactivated influenza vaccine. TCRdb reanalysed the RT-PCR reads using MiXCR and keeps one entry per CDR3 protein. The repertoire holds 450,000 to 500,000 distinct CDR3 sequences, with 11% as singletons. The specimen was PBMCs from blood, collected roughly 6 weeks after vaccination. The source is a man aged 50 or older who received an inactivated influenza vaccine. Both conserved end residues are trimmed from each CDR3.

v_call cdr3_aa
TRBV7-2 ASSLVGGWEQY
TRBV6-1 ASSDGPVISSQH
TRBV6-1 ASSEAGTGHYEQY
TRBV28 ASSAGHTQETQY
TRBV12-3/TRBV12-4 ASSSTGGMTGELF
TRBV27 ASSPSQWQAENNEQF
TRBV11-2 ASSASPGGSYEQY
TRBV7-9 ASRKGQLIYSYNEQF
TRBV27 ASRPSPLGGYT
TRBV6-5 ASSSTTGRNTQY
TRBV6-4 ASSALPGRIFSPLH
TRBV10-3 AISVVRNTEAF
TRBV5-1 ASSFGRLAGVNEQF
TRBV9 ASSVGGSVNGELF
TRBV7-2 ASSLSGGAINEQY
TRBV28 ASSWAGGGDTQY
TRBV7-2 ASSLARLAGRNEQY
TRBV20-1 SADLSGRTYNEQF